Below are 30 T cell receptor beta chains sequenced from a single sample in a study of control samples from healthy donors and cancer patients. Sequencing used immunoSEQ multiplex PCR; TCRdb keeps in-frame clones, though not all of them. The data contain about 180,000 clones, roughly 94% of them singletons. Source material: blood. These receptors were obtained from a woman between 18 and 29 years old in good health.

The chain carries TRBV6-2 or TRBV6-3 and TRBJ2-7; unclear D gene. The CDR3 totals 14 residues. Germline values: CDR1 MNHEY, CDR2 SVGEGT. Trimming cost V 3 bases and J 3 bases, with 12 bases left between them. The CDR3 here is CASSYPFTFYEQYF. The CDR3 nucleotides read TGTGCCAGCAGTTATCCCTTTACCTTCTACGAGCAGTACTTC.

This rearrangement joins TRBV7-8 to TRBJ1-3; D call uncertain. Between the trimmed V and J ends, which lost 3 bases and 4 bases, there was a span of 10 bases. CDR1 SGHVS and CDR2 FQNEAQ come from the germline V gene. The CDR3 spans 14 residues. The CDR3 DNA reads as TGTGCCAGCAGCTTCTTTTCAGAAGGAAACACCATATATTTT. Residues: CASSFFSEGNTIYF.

V gene TRBV19 combines with J gene TRBJ1-4; D gene unclear. This CDR3 is built from 14 residues. CDR1 and CDR2 from the germline V gene are LNHDA and SQIVND (reference sequence). V lost 6 bases, J lost 3 bases, and 11 bases lay in between. The CDR3 nucleotides are TGTGCCAGTAGACGCGGTGGGCCTAATGAAAAACTGTTTTTT. Encoded protein: CASRRGGPNEKLFF.

The gene calls are TRBV6-6 and TRBJ2-2, with D unresolved. The V gene lost 4 bases and the J gene lost 4 bases, with 13 bases spanning the gap. Germline-derived CDR1 and CDR2 are MNHNY and SVGAGI (reference sequence). CDR3 length equals 15 residues. CDR3 amino acids: CASSSPPGSTGELFF. The DNA of the CDR3 is TGTGCCAGCAGTTCCCCTCCTGGTAGCACCGGGGAGCTGTTTTTT.

This chain uses TRBV28 with TRBJ2-7; 7 positions agree with TRBD1. The trim removed 8 bases at V and 2 bases at J, leaving 12 bases unmatched. CDR3 length: 15 amino acids. CDR1 and CDR2 (germline): MDHEN, SYDVKM. The CDR3 protein is CASSSDRVGAYEQYF. For the CDR3, the DNA is TGTGCCAGCTCCTCTGACAGGGTGGGGGCCTACGAGCAGTACTTC. Complete variable domain (other parts from reference TRBV28 and TRBJ2-7): DVKVTQSSRYLVKRTGEKVFLECVQDMDHENMFWYRQDPGLGLRLIYFSYDVKMKEKGDIPEGYSVSREKKERFSLILESASTNQTSMYLCASSSDRVGAYEQYFGPGTRLTVT.

The CDR3: CASSPYEAGHAFLSSEKLFF. The CDR3 DNA reads as TGTGCCAGCAGCCCTTATGAGGCGGGACACGCGTTCTTATCGAGTGAAAAACTGTTTTTT. This chain connects TRBV9 to TRBJ1-4, with D possibly matching TRBD1 (6 bases). Germline values: CDR1 SGDLS, CDR2 YYNGEE. This CDR3 region has 20 residues. V was cut by 4 bases and J by 7 bases, with 32 bases left in between.

This sequence joins TRBV11-2 and TRBJ2-3, with D possibly TRBD1 on 7 matching bases. With 1 base removed from V and 3 bases from J, the gap between germline ends came to 14 bases. Germline loops: CDR1 SGHAT, CDR2 FQNNGV. This CDR3 comprises 16 residues. The CDR3 reads CASSLVAGGLTDTQYF. Written as DNA, the CDR3 is TGTGCCAGCAGCTTAGTGGCAGGGGGGTTGACAGATACGCAGTATTTT.

The V call is TRBV20-1, the J call TRBJ1-5; no definite D call. V was trimmed by 4 bases and J by 2 bases, leaving 21 bases between them. CDR1 and CDR2 (germline): DFQATT, SNEGSKA (reference sequence). The CDR3 consists of 17 residues. The CDR3 region is CSATDYGSLKGNQPQHF. DNA of the CDR3: TGCAGTGCTACTGACTACGGGAGCCTCAAGGGCAATCAGCCCCAGCATTTT.

The J gene is TRBJ1-2, the V gene TRBV4-3, with 9 bases fitting TRBD1. Trimming took 4 bases from V and 4 from J; bases not matched to a gene: 19. This CDR3 is 19 amino acids long. The germline V gene has CDR1 LGHNA and CDR2 YSLEER. As DNA, the CDR3 is TGCGCCAGCAGCCTCGAGGCAGAAGGGTCGGACAGGGGTGGCTATGGCTACACCTTC. Amino acids: CASSLEAEGSDRGGYGYTF.

The chain links TRBV2 to TRBJ1-2, with 9 bases aligning to TRBD1. V shed 6 bases, J shed 7 bases, and the junction held 6 bases outside the gene matches. The length of the CDR3 is 13 residues. Germline values: CDR1 SNHLY, CDR2 FYNNEI. The CDR3 region is CASSSDRGVGYTF. CDR3 DNA: TGTGCCAGCAGCTCGGACAGGGGAGTTGGCTACACCTTC. The variable domain in full, completed from reference TRBV2 and TRBJ1-2, reads EPEVTQTPSHQVTQMGQEVILRCVPISNHLYFYWYRQILGQKVEFLVSFYNNEISEKSEIFDDQFSVERPDGSNFTLKIRSTKLEDSAMYFCASSSDRGVGYTFGSGTRLTVV.

The gene calls are TRBV12-5 and TRBJ2-1; TRBD2 matches 10 bases. After removal of 6 bases from V and 6 bases from J, the junction contained 20 bases not matched to a gene. Germline lookup yields CDR1 LGHNT and CDR2 FRNRAP. CDR3 length equals 19 residues. The CDR3 DNA sequence: TGTGCTAGTGGCCAGAAGCCCCATGGGACTAGCGATGGGGGCAATGAGCAGTTCTTC. Its protein product is CASGQKPHGTSDGGNEQFF.

V is TRBV28 and J is TRBJ1-3; D gene uncertain. Trimming took off 5 bases at V and 0 bases at J, with 8 bases between the two ends. The CDR3 runs 14 residues. Looked up from germline, CDR1 is MDHEN and CDR2 is SYDVKM. This CDR3 is CASSSPSSGNTIYF. As DNA, the CDR3 is TGTGCCAGCAGTAGTCCGAGCTCTGGAAACACCATATATTTT.

The chain carries TRBV6-2 or TRBV6-3 and TRBJ2-7; 7 positions match TRBD2. Trimming removed 6 bases from V and 0 bases from J; junction bases left unmatched: 8. This CDR3 is built from 15 residues. Germline V gives CDR1 MNHEY, CDR2 SVGEGT. The CDR3 nucleotides read TGTGCCAGCAGCCGGACCGGGACTAACTCCTACGAGCAGTACTTC. Translated: CASSRTGTNSYEQYF.

The rearrangement links TRBV25-1 to TRBJ1-4; the D is unclear. In germline, CDR1 is MGHDK, CDR2 SYGVNS. The CDR3 length is 15 residues. Trimming took off 1 base at V and 0 bases at J, with 6 bases between the two ends. CDR3 coding DNA: TGTGCCAGCAGTGAATCAAGGGCAACTAATGAAAAACTGTTTTTT. Encoded protein: CASSESRATNEKLFF. The whole variable domain, remainder taken from reference TRBV25-1 and TRBJ1-4, is EADIYQTPRYLVIGTGKKITLECSQTMGHDKMYWYQQDPGMELHLIHYSYGVNSTEKGDLSSESTVSRIRTEHFPLTLESARPSHTSQYLCASSESRATNEKLFFGSGTQLSVL.

The V call is TRBV10-1, the J call TRBJ1-1; TRBD1 is a possible D gene (6 bases). This CDR3 has 14 residues. CDR1 and CDR2 (germline): WNHNN, SYGVQD (reference sequence). Trimming shortened V by 6 bases and J by 1 base, and 12 bases separated the two germline ends. The CDR3, as DNA: TGCGCCAGCAGCTCACAGGGAGGGAACACTGAAGCTTTCTTT. Translation gives CASSSQGGNTEAFF.

This chain links TRBV7-6 with TRBJ1-2; tentative D call: TRBD1 (5 bases). Between the trimmed V and J ends, which lost 1 base and 4 bases, there was a span of 10 bases. CDR3 size: 14 residues. Germline loops: CDR1 SGHVS, CDR2 FNYEAQ. This CDR3 reads CASSLGGDGYGYTF. CDR3 in DNA: TGTGCCAGCAGCTTAGGAGGGGACGGCTATGGCTACACCTTC.

The genes are TRBV10-3 and TRBJ1-4; D remains unclear. Germline CDR1 and CDR2: ENHRY and SYGVKD. This CDR3 contains 14 residues. V was cut by 2 bases and J by 0 bases, with 4 bases left in between. CDR3 DNA sequence: TGTGCCATCAGTGAGGAGACAACTAATGAAAAACTGTTTTTT. It encodes CAISEETTNEKLFF.

This clone was detected many times. V gene TRBV5-6 combines with J gene TRBJ1-3, with D hard to call. The germline V and J ends were trimmed by 2 bases and 0 bases, with 9 bases remaining between them. The V gene's germline CDR1 is SGHDT and CDR2 YYEEEE. The CDR3 is 15 residues long. This CDR3 reads CASSFGGASGNTIYF. CDR3 nucleotide sequence: TGTGCCAGCAGCTTTGGCGGTGCCTCTGGAAACACCATATATTTT.

Only a few counts were recorded for this clone. The CDR3 protein is CASSLLYPNYGYTF. The CDR3 DNA is TGTGCCAGCAGTTTGCTGTATCCTAACTATGGCTACACCTTC. The chain has TRBV28 and TRBJ1-2; D gene ambiguous. From germline, CDR1 is MDHEN and CDR2 SYDVKM. Trimming removed 3 bases at V and 0 bases at J, with 8 bases between. The CDR3 runs 14 residues.

This clone was observed a handful of times. The chain employs TRBV5-4 and TRBJ2-5, with 8 bases lining up with TRBD1. Unmatched junction bases numbered 4, after V lost 4 bases and J lost 5 bases. Per the germline V gene, CDR1 is SGHNT and CDR2 is YYREEE (reference sequence). This CDR3 comprises 13 residues. The CDR3 here is CASSLRGLETQYF. The CDR3, as DNA: TGTGCCAGCAGCCTCAGGGGGCTGGAGACCCAGTACTTC.

The V and J genes are TRBV2 and TRBJ2-3; tentative D call: TRBD2 (5 bases). V was cut by 7 bases and J by 8 bases, with 19 bases left in between. CDR1 and CDR2 from the germline V gene are SNHLY and FYNNEI. This CDR3 is 14 amino acids long. CDR3 sequence: CASIPEVSGRTQYF. The CDR3 DNA reads as TGTGCCAGCATCCCGGAGGTTAGTGGGCGTACGCAGTATTTT.

The CDR3 loop reads CASSFRGYGYTF. The CDR3 bases are TGTGCCAGCAGCTTTAGGGGCTATGGCTACACCTTC. The V and J genes are TRBV7-9 and TRBJ1-2, with D tentatively TRBD1 (5 bases). CDR3 length: 12 residues. V lost 3 bases to trimming and J lost 4 bases, with 6 bases between them. Germline loops: CDR1 SEHNR, CDR2 FQNEAQ (reference sequence).

The genes are TRBV9 and TRBJ2-3, with D unclear. Germline V lookup: CDR1 SGDLS, CDR2 YYNGEE. The V and J ends lost 0 bases and 4 bases respectively, with 15 bases between them. CDR3 length: 16 amino acids. CDR3 in DNA: TGTGCCAGCAGCGTAGGTAGCCCCGGAGAAGCAGATACGCAGTATTTT. This gives the protein CASSVGSPGEADTQYF. Drawing the rest from reference TRBV9 and TRBJ2-3, the complete variable domain is DSGVTQTPKHLITATGQRVTLRCSPRSGDLSVYWYQQSLDQGLQFLIQYYNGEERAKGNILERFSAQQFPDLHSELNLSSLELGDSALYFCASSVGSPGEADTQYFGPGTRLTVL.

This chain uses TRBV10-2 with TRBJ1-5; possible D gene TRBD1, 5 bases. This CDR3 is 14 amino acids long. The germline gives CDR1 WSHSY, CDR2 SAAADI. The ends were cut back, 7 bases at V and 4 bases at J, with 14 bases in the middle. The CDR3 reads CASTDGGFNQPQHF. CDR3 DNA sequence: TGCGCCAGCACTGACGGGGGTTTTAATCAGCCCCAGCATTTT.

The V call is TRBV11-2, the J call TRBJ1-1; weak D call: TRBD1 (5 bases). Germline CDR1 SGHAT, CDR2 FQNNGV. The CDR3 extends over 15 amino acids. The ends were cut back, 4 bases at V and 0 bases at J, with 12 bases in the middle. DNA for the CDR3: TGTGCCAGCAGCTCAGCGGGACCCATGAACACTGAAGCTTTCTTT. Protein product: CASSSAGPMNTEAFF.

The V and J genes are TRBV28 and TRBJ2-7; D may be TRBD2 (6 bases). CDR1 is MDHEN and CDR2 is SYDVKM in the germline V gene. Deletions cut 3 bases from V and 4 bases from J, with 19 bases between. The CDR3 covers 16 residues. CDR3 DNA sequence: TGTGCCAGCAGTTTGAAGGAGCGGGCACCCTCTTACGAGCAGTACTTC. Protein sequence: CASSLKERAPSYEQYF.

The chain has TRBV7-2 and TRBJ1-1, with D maybe TRBD1 (6 bases). Germline V gene lookup returns CDR1 SGHTA and CDR2 FQGNSA. V lost 6 bases to trimming and J lost 0 bases, with 14 bases between them. The CDR3 covers 15 residues. DNA of the CDR3: TGTGCCAGCAGTCGTAGGACAGCTATGAACACTGAAGCTTTCTTT. Encoded protein: CASSRRTAMNTEAFF.

A few counts support this clone. The genes are TRBV7-9 and TRBJ2-7; D unclear. The CDR3 runs 12 residues. Deletions cut 5 bases from V and 6 bases from J, with 11 bases between. The germline V gene has CDR1 SEHNR and CDR2 FQNEAQ (reference sequence). The CDR3 is CASSVSFGEQYF. CDR3 DNA sequence: TGTGCCAGCAGCGTGAGCTTCGGCGAGCAGTACTTC.

The DNA of the CDR3 is TGTGCCAGCAGCGACGACGGGAGCTCTGGAAACACCATATATTTT. Its protein is CASSDDGSSGNTIYF. This chain uses TRBV9 with TRBJ1-3; D is uncertain. The CDR3 spans 15 residues. V was trimmed by 3 bases and J by 0 bases, leaving 10 bases between them. The germline V gene has CDR1 SGDLS and CDR2 YYNGEE.

This clone was detected only once. V is TRBV7-9 and J is TRBJ2-6; 7 nucleotides agree with TRBD1. The CDR3 is 14 residues long. The germline V gene encodes CDR1 SEHNR and CDR2 FQNEAQ (reference sequence). The J segment lost 4 bases and the V segment lost 10 bases, leaving 7 bases of the junction unmatched. CDR3 bases: TGTGCCACCGAGACAGGGTCAGGGGCCAACGTCCTGACTTTC. Translation gives CATETGSGANVLTF.